The rows below give T cell receptor beta chains drawn from one sample of a study of a mutant IDH1 vaccine in newly diagnosed glioma. TCRdb's copy holds only in-frame clones and misses some; the assay was immunoSEQ multiplex PCR. Counted here are 35,000 to 40,000 clones, around 90% occurring once; the ten biggest clones make up 15% to 20%. Sequencing used PBMCs, obtained from a glioma patient treated with radiotherapy, temozolomide or both. The receptors here all came from a man aged 18 to 30 with glioma. The CDR3 runs from the conserved cysteine through the conserved F or W. A D gene is named only where the DNA matches it firmly. A clone size is listed for some rows: how often the clone was seen (once, few, many), or a class if it is expanded.

v_call,clone_size,d_call,j_call,cdr3_nt,cdr3_aa
TRBV6-6,-,-,TRBJ1-1,TGTGCCAGCAGTTACTCGGGGAGGACTGAAGCTTTCTTT,CASSYSGRTEAFF
TRBV5-1,-,-,TRBJ1-2,TGCGCCAGCAGCCCCGCACCATCGAACTATGGCTACACCTTC,CASSPAPSNYGYTF
TRBV7-2,-,-,TRBJ1-1,TGTGCCAGCAGCTTAGGGGCAGGGAGGGCTTTCTTT,CASSLGAGRAFF
TRBV18,-,-,TRBJ1-1,TGTGCCAGCTCAGCCTCGGGGTCATTGAACACTGAAGCTTTCTTT,CASSASGSLNTEAFF
TRBV19,-,TRBD2,TRBJ2-1,TGTGCCAGTAGTATGGTTAGCGGGGCGTACAATGAGCAGTTCTTC,CASSMVSGAYNEQFF
TRBV10-2,once,TRBD1,TRBJ2-2,TGCGCCAGCAATCCTGCCGGGACAGGGAACACCGGGGAGCTGTTTTTT,CASNPAGTGNTGELFF
TRBV4-3,-,-,TRBJ2-1,TGCGCCAGCAGCCAAGATCTGCCCATCTACAATGAGCAGTTCTTC,CASSQDLPIYNEQFF
TRBV19,-,TRBD1,TRBJ1-2,TGTGCCAGTAGTAAGGACAGGGGAATTGGAGGCTACACCTTC,CASSKDRGIGGYTF
TRBV6-1,-,-,TRBJ2-4,TGTGCCAGCAGTGAGGGAACCCTAGGGAGTGGGGACATTCAGTACTTC,CASSEGTLGSGDIQYF
TRBV6-6,-,-,TRBJ1-6,TGTGCCAGCAGTTACGACCGAGGAAGCAGGAATCCCCTCCACTTT,CASSYDRGSRNPLHF
TRBV27,-,TRBD2,TRBJ2-2,TGTGCCAGCAGGAGACTAGCGGGAGGGAACACCGGGGAGCTGTTTTTT,CASRRLAGGNTGELFF
TRBV18,-,-,TRBJ2-7,TGTGCCAGCTCTTTTGACCTGTCGACCGAGCAGTACTTC,CASSFDLSTEQYF
TRBV30,-,-,TRBJ1-2,TGTGCCTGGGGTATCGGTAGCTATGGCTACACCTTC,CAWGIGSYGYTF
TRBV5-6,-,TRBD1,TRBJ1-2,TGTGCCAGCAGCTGGAGGGACAGGGGGCACTATGGCTACACCTTC,CASSWRDRGHYGYTF
TRBV5-1,-,TRBD2,TRBJ2-5,TGCGCCAGCAGCCCCGGGGTAGCGGGCCTCTCGGAGACCCAGTACTTC,CASSPGVAGLSETQYF
TRBV6-6,-,-,TRBJ1-1,TGTGCCAGCAGTTACGAGGGAATGAACACTGAAGCTTTCTTT,CASSYEGMNTEAFF
TRBV27,-,TRBD1,TRBJ1-1,TGTGCCAGCAGCACAGGACAGGGGAGGACTGAAGCTTTCTTT,CASSTGQGRTEAFF
TRBV2,-,-,TRBJ2-7,TGTGCCAGCAGTGTTGAGGGGTCAAGTGAATACGAGCAGTACTTC,CASSVEGSSEYEQYF
TRBV7-6,-,-,TRBJ2-6,TGTGCCAGCAGCTTAAGACGGGCCTCCTCCTCTGGGGCCAACGTCCTGACTTTC,CASSLRRASSSGANVLTF
TRBV5-1,-,TRBD1,TRBJ2-3,TGCGCCAGCAGTAGGAGGCAGGGGGCGGCAGATACGCAGTATTTT,CASSRRQGAADTQYF
TRBV27,-,-,TRBJ1-5,TGTGCCAGCAGTCCTATCGGCGCTAGTCAGCCCCAGCATTTT,CASSPIGASQPQHF
TRBV15,-,TRBD1,TRBJ1-2,TGTGCCACCAGCAGAGATGGTCAGGTCAGGGGGCAAGGGGACTATGGCTACACCTTC,CATSRDGQVRGQGDYGYTF
TRBV9,-,TRBD2,TRBJ2-1,TGTGCCAGCAGCGTAGGTGGGGGAGGGTACAATGAGCAGTTCTTC,CASSVGGGGYNEQFF
TRBV6-5,-,TRBD1,TRBJ2-1,TGTGCCAGCAGTTACGACAGGGGCAATGAGCAGTTCTTC,CASSYDRGNEQFF
TRBV5-5,few,TRBD2,TRBJ2-7,TGTGCCAGCAGCTTGGGGGCGGGAGGCGCGTACGAGCAGTACTTC,CASSLGAGGAYEQYF
TRBV29-1,-,-,TRBJ1-2,TGCAGCGTTGGTAAGGGTGGCTATGGCTACACCTTC,CSVGKGGYGYTF
TRBV6-5,-,TRBD2,TRBJ2-1,TGTGCCAGCAGGGTAGCGGGAGGCAATCACAATGAGCAGTTCTTC,CASRVAGGNHNEQFF
TRBV5-5,-,TRBD1,TRBJ1-1,TGTGCCAGCAGCTTGTGGGACAGGGGGCGAGGGACTGAAGCTTTCTTT,CASSLWDRGRGTEAFF
TRBV6-5,-,TRBD1,TRBJ1-5,TGTGCCAGCGGGACAGGATCCAATCAGCCCCAGCATTTT,CASGTGSNQPQHF
TRBV10-1,-,-,TRBJ2-3,TGCGCCAGCTCGGGGTACGGCACAGATACGCAGTATTTT,CASSGYGTDTQYF
TRBV5-4,-,-,TRBJ2-7,TGTGCCAGCAGCGAACAGGGTAGTCCCTACGAGCAGTACTTC,CASSEQGSPYEQYF
TRBV29-1,-,-,TRBJ1-2,TGCAGCGTCGTGGACAGAGCGACTCCCTATGGCTACACCTTC,CSVVDRATPYGYTF
TRBV19,-,TRBD1,TRBJ1-1,TGTGCCAGTAGGGGGACAGGGAACACTGAAGCTTTCTTT,CASRGTGNTEAFF
TRBV10-3,-,TRBD1,TRBJ2-7,TGTGCCATCAGGGGACAGAGCAGCTCCTACGAGCAGTACTTC,CAIRGQSSSYEQYF
TRBV7-9,-,-,TRBJ2-7,TGTGCCAGCAGCCACCGGGAGACTTCCTACGAGCAGTACTTC,CASSHRETSYEQYF
TRBV27,-,TRBD1,TRBJ1-1,TGTGCCAGCAGTTTATCGCCCCGGGACAGGCGGATTGAAGCTTTCTTT,CASSLSPRDRRIEAFF
TRBV6-5,once,TRBD1,TRBJ1-2,TGTGCCAGCAGTGCCGGGACAGGGACCTATGGCTACACCTTC,CASSAGTGTYGYTF
TRBV27,-,-,TRBJ2-1,TGTGCCAGCAGTTTGTCCGTCGGGAGTAGCCCCTACAATGAGCAGTTCTTC,CASSLSVGSSPYNEQFF
TRBV7-2,-,-,TRBJ1-2,TGTGCCAGCAGCTTAGGGAACTATGGCTACACCTTC,CASSLGNYGYTF
TRBV19,-,-,TRBJ1-1,TGTGCCAGTAGTCCGCGGACAGCGAACACTGAAGCTTTCTTT,CASSPRTANTEAFF
TRBV27,once,TRBD2,TRBJ2-7,TGTGCCAGCAGTTTTGGGGGACTAGCGGGATCCTACGAGCAGTACTTC,CASSFGGLAGSYEQYF
TRBV30,once,TRBD1,TRBJ1-6,TGTGCCTGGAGTGTAGGACAGGGCCGGTTTTCACCCCTCCACTTT,CAWSVGQGRFSPLHF
TRBV5-4,-,-,TRBJ1-2,TGTGCCAGCAGCTTGATGGGGAATGGCTACACCTTC,CASSLMGNGYTF
TRBV7-8,-,-,TRBJ2-5,TGTGCCAGCAGCTCATACCGGGCCCCCCAAAGGGGGACCCAGTACTTC,CASSSYRAPQRGTQYF
TRBV7-9,-,TRBD1,TRBJ2-3,TGTGCCAGCAGCCGCACAGGGGGCCTGACAGATACGCAGTATTTT,CASSRTGGLTDTQYF
TRBV30,-,TRBD2,TRBJ2-7,TGTGCCTGGAGTGTACACGGGAGGAGCGACGAGCAGTACTTC,CAWSVHGRSDEQYF
TRBV10-3,-,-,TRBJ1-2,TGTGCCATCAACCCTCCCGGGGGAAACTATGGCTACACCTTC,CAINPPGGNYGYTF
TRBV30,-,-,TRBJ1-5,TGTGCCTGGAGTGTAGCCAGTTTTGAGCCCCAGCATTTT,CAWSVASFEPQHF
TRBV5-6,-,TRBD1,TRBJ2-2,TGTGCCAGCAGCGTGGGACAGGGGATTTGGACCGGGGAGCTGTTTTTT,CASSVGQGIWTGELFF
TRBV6-5,-,-,TRBJ1-1,TGTGCCAGCAGTCCTCGGGGGGTTGCTGAAGCTTTCTTT,CASSPRGVAEAFF
TRBV9,-,TRBD1,TRBJ1-1,TGTGCCAGCAGCCCCTCTACAGGGGGCTACACTGAAGCTTTCTTT,CASSPSTGGYTEAFF
TRBV5-4,once,TRBD2,TRBJ2-3,TGTGCCGCTGGCGGGAGCCCCACAGATACGCAGTATTTT,CAAGGSPTDTQYF
TRBV4-3,-,-,TRBJ2-5,TGCGCCAGCAGCCAAGATCCAGGGCCTCGAGAGACCCAGTACTTC,CASSQDPGPRETQYF
TRBV7-2,-,TRBD2,TRBJ2-3,TGTGCCAGCAGGGGACTAGCGGGAGCAGGGACAGATACGCAGTATTTT,CASRGLAGAGTDTQYF
TRBV7-9,once,-,TRBJ1-2,TGTGCCAGCAGCTTAGTACAGACAGCGACCGTCCCTAGCTATGGCTACACCTTC,CASSLVQTATVPSYGYTF
TRBV27,-,-,TRBJ1-1,TGTGCCAGCAGTTTAAGGACCGGCGAAGCTTTCTTT,CASSLRTGEAFF
TRBV14,once,-,TRBJ2-5,TGTGCCAGCAGCCGCCCGGCAACTGCGGAGACCCAGTACTTC,CASSRPATAETQYF
TRBV30,-,TRBD1,TRBJ1-1,TGTGCCTGGAGGTACCGACAGGGGGCATCTGAAGCTTTCTTT,CAWRYRQGASEAFF
TRBV7-9,-,-,TRBJ2-3,TGTGCCAGCAGCCTGGGGCTATCAGATACGCAGTATTTT,CASSLGLSDTQYF
TRBV10-3,-,-,TRBJ1-3,TGTGCCATCAGTGAGGAGGGGACTGGAAACACCATATATTTT,CAISEEGTGNTIYF